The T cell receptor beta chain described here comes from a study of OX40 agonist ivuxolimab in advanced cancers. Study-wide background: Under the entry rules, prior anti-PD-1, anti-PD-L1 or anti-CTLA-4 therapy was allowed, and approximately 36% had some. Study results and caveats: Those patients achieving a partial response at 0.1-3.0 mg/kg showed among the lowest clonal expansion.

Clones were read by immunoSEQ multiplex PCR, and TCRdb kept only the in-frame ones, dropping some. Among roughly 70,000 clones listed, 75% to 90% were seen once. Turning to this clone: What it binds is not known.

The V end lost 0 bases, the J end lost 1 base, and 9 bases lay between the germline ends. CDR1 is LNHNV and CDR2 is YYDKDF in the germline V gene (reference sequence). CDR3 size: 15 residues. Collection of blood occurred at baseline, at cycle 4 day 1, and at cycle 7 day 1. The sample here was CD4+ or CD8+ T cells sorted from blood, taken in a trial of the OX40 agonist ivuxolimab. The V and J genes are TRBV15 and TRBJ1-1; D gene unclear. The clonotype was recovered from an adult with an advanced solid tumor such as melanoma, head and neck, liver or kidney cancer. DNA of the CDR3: TGTGCCACCAGCAGAGATGAGCCCTGGAACACTGAAGCTTTCTTT. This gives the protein CATSRDEPWNTEAFF.